This passage covers 22 T cell receptor beta chains from one sample sequenced in a study of long-term antiretroviral therapy in people with HIV. Sequencing relied on immunoSEQ assay v3.0, run at survey level. Libraries were prepared by immunoSEQ multiplex PCR; TCRdb keeps only in-frame clonotypes and omits some of them. The repertoire includes over 9,000 clones, roughly 85% of them detected once, and over 10% sits in the top ten. Sequences were derived from unsorted PBMCs, sampled 1.2 years after starting antiretroviral therapy. The source is a man aged 35 to 55 with HIV.

The rearrangement uses TRBV5-1 and TRBJ2-3; 9 bases are shared with TRBD1. This CDR3 spans 15 amino acids. The V segment lost 4 bases and the J segment 0 bases; nucleotides outside the gene matches: 3. Germline assignment: CDR1 SGHRS and CDR2 YFSETQ. The CDR3 bases are TGCGCCAGCAGCCCGGGGACAGGGAGCACAGATACGCAGTATTTT. Amino acids: CASSPGTGSTDTQYF.

This chain links TRBV27 with TRBJ2-1; D is unresolved. CDR1 and CDR2 from the germline V gene are MNHEY and SMNVEV (reference sequence). CDR3 length: 13 amino acids. Trimming removed 2 bases from V and 4 bases from J, with 6 bases in between. DNA for the CDR3: TGTGCCAGCAGTTTAGGTGGTTACAATGAGCAGTTCTTC. It encodes CASSLGGYNEQFF.

V gene TRBV6-5 combines with J gene TRBJ1-4, with 11 bases aligning to TRBD1. In germline, CDR1 is MNHEY, CDR2 SVGAGI. V shed 0 bases and J 7 bases; nucleotides not matched to a gene: 4. The CDR3 sequence is 16 residues long. CDR3 DNA: TGTGCCAGCAGTTACTCGAGGGGACAGGGGGGTGAAAAACTGTTTTTT. Protein product: CASSYSRGQGGEKLFF.

V gene TRBV5-1 combines with J gene TRBJ2-6; D not resolved. The CDR3 runs to 15 residues. From germline, CDR1 is SGHRS and CDR2 YFSETQ. V dropped 5 bases and J dropped 0 bases, with 9 bases sitting between them. CDR3 sequence reads: CASSYSGSGANVLTF. CDR3 coding DNA: TGCGCCAGCAGTTATTCAGGCTCTGGGGCCAACGTCCTGACTTTC.

V usage is TRBV7-8 and J usage is TRBJ2-7, with D unclear. This CDR3 region has 14 residues. Germline-derived CDR1 and CDR2 are SGHVS and FQNEAQ. V was clipped by 5 bases and J by 1 base, with 12 bases between them. Here the CDR3 reads CASSQMMGSYEQYF. The CDR3 DNA sequence: TGTGCCAGCAGCCAAATGATGGGATCCTACGAGCAGTACTTC.

This clone was seen only a few times. The chain has TRBV7-9 and TRBJ1-3, with 7 bases matching TRBD1. J was trimmed by 2 bases and V by 5 bases; bases with no gene match: 9. The CDR3 runs to 16 residues. Germline V gene sequence: CDR1 SEHNR, CDR2 FQNEAQ (reference sequence). CDR3 protein: CASSPRNRGAGNTIYF. The CDR3 nucleotides read TGTGCCAGCAGCCCGAGAAACAGGGGAGCTGGAAACACCATATATTTT.

The chain employs TRBV11-1 and TRBJ2-7, with D possibly being TRBD1 or TRBD2 (5 bases each). Between the trimmed V and J ends, which lost 4 bases and 2 bases, there was a span of 15 bases. The CDR3 loop spans 15 amino acids. Per the germline V gene, CDR1 is SGHAT and CDR2 is FQDESV (reference sequence). CDR3 DNA sequence: TGTGCCAGCAGCTCAGACAGCCTGGAGGCCTACGAGCAGTACTTC. It codes for CASSSDSLEAYEQYF. The full variable domain, in which reference TRBV11-1 and TRBJ2-7 provide the parts outside the CDR3, is EAEVAQSPRYKITEKSQAVAFWCDPISGHATLYWYRQILGQGPELLVQFQDESVVDDSQLPKDRFSAERLKGVDSTLKIQPAELGDSAMYLCASSSDSLEAYEQYFGPGTRLTVT.

The genes are TRBV28 and TRBJ1-1; no clear D gene. Germline loops: CDR1 MDHEN, CDR2 SYDVKM. The CDR3 extends over 14 amino acids. The ends were cut back, 5 bases at V and 8 bases at J, with 18 bases in the middle. As DNA, the CDR3 is TGTGCCAGCAGTCCGAGACCTGCGGGGAGGGAAGCTTTCTTT. It codes for CASSPRPAGREAFF.

This clone appeared a few times. In DNA, the CDR3 is TGTGCCAGCAGGCTCATAGGACAGGGTAATGGCTACACCTTC. Its translation: CASRLIGQGNGYTF. V and J are TRBV6-5 and TRBJ1-2; 8 bases match TRBD1. The CDR3 consists of 14 residues. With 6 bases clipped from V and 6 bases from J, the junction kept 9 bases outside the gene matches. Germline lookup yields CDR1 MNHEY and CDR2 SVGAGI.

V gene TRBV27 combines with J gene TRBJ2-7; possible D gene TRBD1, 5 bases. The CDR3 length is 13 residues. V was shortened by 5 bases and J by 9 bases, with 17 bases between the two germline ends. Germline CDR1 and CDR2: MNHEY and SMNVEV (reference sequence). CDR3 DNA sequence: TGTGCCAGCAGTCAAGGGGATGCCCCGACGCAGTACTTC. This gives the protein CASSQGDAPTQYF.

J is TRBJ2-7 and V is TRBV11-2; unclear D gene. The CDR3 runs to 12 residues. Germline loops: CDR1 SGHAT, CDR2 FQNNGV. V was cut by 1 base and J by 4 bases, with 5 bases left in between. This CDR3 reads CASSLVGYEQYF. Here the CDR3 DNA reads TGTGCCAGCAGCTTAGTCGGGTACGAGCAGTACTTC. Drawing the rest from reference TRBV11-2 and TRBJ2-7, the complete variable domain is EAGVAQSPRYKIIEKRQSVAFWCNPISGHATLYWYQQILGQGPKLLIQFQNNGVVDDSQLPKDRFSAERLKGVDSTLKIQPAKLEDSAVYLCASSLVGYEQYFGPGTRLTVT.

The V and J genes are TRBV27 and TRBJ1-2; D is unclear. Germline V gene data show CDR1 as MNHEY and CDR2 as SMNVEV (reference sequence). There are 11 residues in the CDR3. V was clipped by 5 bases and J by 7 bases, with 8 bases between them. The CDR3 loop reads CASSDHSGYTF. DNA for the CDR3: TGTGCCAGCAGTGACCACTCTGGCTACACCTTC.

The CDR3 reads CASSLLSSGGSTDTQYF. The CDR3 DNA follows: TGTGCCAGCAGTCTTCTATCTAGCGGGGGTAGCACAGATACGCAGTATTTT. J is TRBJ2-3 and V is TRBV28, with 10 bases aligning to TRBD2. This CDR3 is 17 amino acids long. Trimming at V came to 5 bases and at J to 0 bases, leaving 8 bases not matched to a gene. Looked up from germline, CDR1 is MDHEN and CDR2 is SYDVKM.

This clone is large within its sample. The V and J genes are TRBV4-3 and TRBJ1-1, with 9 bases identical to TRBD1. The CDR3 runs 15 residues. CDR1 is LGHNA and CDR2 is YSLEER in the germline V gene. Germline trimming cut 6 bases from V and 0 bases from J; bases unmatched to any gene: 5. DNA of the CDR3: TGCGCCAGCAGTTTGGACAGGGGTATGAACACTGAAGCTTTCTTT. As protein: CASSLDRGMNTEAFF.

The V gene is TRBV18, the J gene TRBJ1-2; D is possibly TRBD1 (5 bases). V was pared by 3 bases and J by 4 bases, with 18 bases between. Germline CDR1 and CDR2: KGHSH and LQKENI. CDR3 length equals 16 residues. The CDR3 reads CASSPETGAATYGYTF. In DNA, the CDR3 is TGTGCCAGCTCACCTGAGACCGGGGCCGCAACCTATGGCTACACCTTC.

The chain couples TRBV19 to TRBJ2-7, with TRBD1 as a possible D gene (6 bases). The V gene lost 3 bases and the J gene lost 0 bases, with 9 bases spanning the gap. The germline V gene has CDR1 LNHDA and CDR2 SQIVND (reference sequence). The CDR3 contains 14 residues. CDR3 in amino acids: CASSIRGTSYEQYF. CDR3 sequence (DNA): TGTGCCAGTAGTATTAGGGGGACCTCCTACGAGCAGTACTTC.

The chain links TRBV11-2 to TRBJ1-2; TRBD1 matches at 9 bases. CDR3 size: 15 residues. Trimming cost V 5 bases and J 6 bases; bases outside gene matches: 10. Germline values: CDR1 SGHAT, CDR2 FQNNGV. Here the CDR3 reads CASSPQQGARHGYTF. Here the CDR3 DNA reads TGTGCCAGCAGCCCGCAACAGGGGGCTAGACATGGCTACACCTTC. Complete variable domain (other parts from reference TRBV11-2 and TRBJ1-2): EAGVAQSPRYKIIEKRQSVAFWCNPISGHATLYWYQQILGQGPKLLIQFQNNGVVDDSQLPKDRFSAERLKGVDSTLKIQPAKLEDSAVYLCASSPQQGARHGYTFGSGTRLTVV.

The chain links TRBV28 to TRBJ1-5, with D unclear. V dropped 7 bases and J dropped 4 bases, with 17 bases sitting between them. The CDR3 sequence is 15 residues long. From germline, CDR1 is MDHEN and CDR2 SYDVKM. CDR3 amino acids: CASTQPGLGNQPQHF. The CDR3 DNA is TGTGCCAGCACCCAGCCGGGCTTGGGAAATCAGCCCCAGCATTTT.

The chain joins TRBV7-2 to TRBJ1-6; D unresolved. Between the trimmed V and J ends, which lost 5 bases and 5 bases, there was a span of 13 bases. Germline loops: CDR1 SGHTA, CDR2 FQGNSA. The CDR3 spans 15 residues. This CDR3 is CASSQTPGNNSPLHF. As DNA, the CDR3 is TGTGCCAGCAGCCAGACCCCAGGAAATAATTCACCCCTCCACTTT.

This chain links TRBV6-1 with TRBJ2-7; no reliable D call. Germline CDR1 and CDR2: MNHNS and SASEGT. Deletions cut 1 base from V and 2 bases from J, with 9 bases between. The CDR3 loop spans 14 amino acids. DNA of the CDR3: TGTGCCAGCAGTGAAGTGTGGGCAACCTACGAGCAGTACTTC. The encoded protein is CASSEVWATYEQYF.

The V gene is TRBV21-1, the J gene TRBJ2-7; the D call TRBD1 from the table was never checked on the DNA. TRBV21-1 is assigned pseudogene status. The CDR3 sequence is 18 residues long. The CDR3 is CASSKTRKRGQGTYEQYF. DNA of the CDR3: TGTGCCAGCAGCAAAACCCGAAAACGGGGACAGGGAACCTACGAGCAGTACTTC.

The V and J genes are TRBV9 and TRBJ1-6, with 10 bases aligning to TRBD1. Looked up from germline, CDR1 is SGDLS and CDR2 is YYNGEE. Unmatched junction bases numbered 4, after V lost 0 bases and J lost 4 bases. This CDR3 comprises 17 residues. The CDR3 is CASSVEGTGDYNSPLHF. CDR3 bases: TGTGCCAGCAGCGTAGAAGGGACAGGGGATTATAATTCACCCCTCCACTTT.